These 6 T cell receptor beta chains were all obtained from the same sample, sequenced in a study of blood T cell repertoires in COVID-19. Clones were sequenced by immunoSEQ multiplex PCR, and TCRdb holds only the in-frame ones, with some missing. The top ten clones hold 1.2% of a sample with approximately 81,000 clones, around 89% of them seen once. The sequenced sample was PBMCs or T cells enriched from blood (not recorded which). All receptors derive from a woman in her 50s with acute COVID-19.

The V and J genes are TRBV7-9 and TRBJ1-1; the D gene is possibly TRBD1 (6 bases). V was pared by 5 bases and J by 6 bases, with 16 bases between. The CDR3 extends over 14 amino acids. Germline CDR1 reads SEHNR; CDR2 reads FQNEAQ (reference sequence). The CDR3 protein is CASSHGRGGAEAFF. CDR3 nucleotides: TGTGCCAGCAGCCATGGACGAGGGGGGGCTGAAGCTTTCTTT.

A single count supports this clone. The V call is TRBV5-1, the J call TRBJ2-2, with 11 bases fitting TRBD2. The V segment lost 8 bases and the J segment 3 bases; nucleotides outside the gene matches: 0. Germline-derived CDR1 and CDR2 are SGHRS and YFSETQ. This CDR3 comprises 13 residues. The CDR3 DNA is TGCGCCAGTAGCGGGAGGGACACCGGGGAGCTGTTTTTT. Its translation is CASSGRDTGELFF.

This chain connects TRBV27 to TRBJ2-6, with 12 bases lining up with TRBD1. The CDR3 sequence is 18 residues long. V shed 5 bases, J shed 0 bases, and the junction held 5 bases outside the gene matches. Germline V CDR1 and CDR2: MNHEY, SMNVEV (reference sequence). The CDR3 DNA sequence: TGTGCCAGCAGTATCGGGACAGGGGGCCCCTCTGGGGCCAACGTCCTGACTTTC. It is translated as CASSIGTGGPSGANVLTF.

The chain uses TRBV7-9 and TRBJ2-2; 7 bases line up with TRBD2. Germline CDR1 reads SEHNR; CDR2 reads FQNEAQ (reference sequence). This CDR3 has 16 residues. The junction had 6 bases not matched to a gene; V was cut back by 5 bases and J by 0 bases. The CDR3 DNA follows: TGTGCCAGCAGCCCTCGACTAGCCGCGAACACCGGGGAGCTGTTTTTT. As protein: CASSPRLAANTGELFF.

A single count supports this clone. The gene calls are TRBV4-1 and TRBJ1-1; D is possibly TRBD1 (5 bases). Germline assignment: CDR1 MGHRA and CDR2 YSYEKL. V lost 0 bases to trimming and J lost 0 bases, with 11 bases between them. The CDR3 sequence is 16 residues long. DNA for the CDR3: TGCGCCAGCAGCCAAGATTTGGCCAGGGTGAACACTGAAGCTTTCTTT. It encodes CASSQDLARVNTEAFF.

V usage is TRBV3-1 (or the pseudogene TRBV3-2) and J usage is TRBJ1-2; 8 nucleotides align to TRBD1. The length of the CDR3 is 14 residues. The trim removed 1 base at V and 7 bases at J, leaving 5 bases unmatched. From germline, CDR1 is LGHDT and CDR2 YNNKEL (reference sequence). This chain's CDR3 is CASSQVRGPSGYTF. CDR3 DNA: TGTGCCAGCAGCCAAGTCAGGGGGCCGAGTGGCTACACCTTC.